This T cell receptor beta chain was identified during a study of blood T cell repertoires in COVID-19. Study information: Sources were T cells, B-cell-depleted T cells, or PBMCs; the material itself was cDNA or gDNA.

The length of the CDR3 is 12 residues. Trimming took 3 bases from V and 8 from J, leaving 9 bases between them. Germline V gene data show CDR1 as SEHNR and CDR2 as FQNEAQ (reference sequence). The table came from immunoSEQ multiplex PCR; TCRdb's copy has only in-frame clones and leaves some out. There are about 230,000 clones in the sample; roughly 85% occur only once, and 2.5% to 3% lies in the top ten. The V gene is TRBV7-9, the J gene TRBJ2-3; unclear D gene. This clonotype was sampled from a woman in her seventies with active or convalescent COVID-19. Source material: peripheral blood. CDR3 in DNA: TGTGCCAGCAGCTTTCAATCACTTACGCAGTATTTT. It codes for CASSFQSLTQYF.